These T cell receptor beta chains were read from a single sample in a study. One entry per CDR3 protein results from TCRdb running MiXCR on the 5' RACE reads. The data hold approximately 8,600 distinct CDR3 sequences, with approximately 15% observed a single time. Material for sequencing was memory CD4+ T cells sorted from blood. These receptors all come from a female donor with breast cancer. Both conserved end residues are part of each CDR3. A D gene is named only where the DNA matches it firmly. Rows give clone size only sometimes, using once, few, many, or a class for an expanded clone.

TGCGCCAGCAGCTTACGGGCTAGCGGGAGTCCCGAGTACTTC	CASSLRASGSPEYF	TRBV5-1	medium-sized	TRBD2	TRBJ2-7
TGCAGTGGGTTTCCCGGGACTAGCGCTTCCTACGAGCAGTACTTC	CSGFPGTSASYEQYF	TRBV20-1	medium-sized	TRBD2	TRBJ2-7
TGTGCCAGTCGAGGGGGTAGCTCCTACAATGAGCAGTTCTTC	CASRGGSSYNEQFF	TRBV9	few	.	TRBJ2-1
TGCAGTGCTAGCGATCCGGGACAGGGACGATATACGCAGTATTTT	CSASDPGQGRYTQYF	TRBV20-1	medium-sized	TRBD1	TRBJ2-3
TGTGCCACCAGTGACCCCGGGGGTGGGAGAAACAATGAGCAGTTCTTC	CATSDPGGGRNNEQFF	TRBV24-1	medium-sized	.	TRBJ2-1
TGTGCCACCAGCTTACTAGACACCAATCAGCCCCAGCATTTT	CATSLLDTNQPQHF	TRBV15	many	.	TRBJ1-5
TGTGCCAGCAGCCCCCGCGGACAGGGAAGCGGCTACACCTTC	CASSPRGQGSGYTF	TRBV6-5	medium-sized	TRBD1	TRBJ1-2
TGTGCCAGCAAGGAGGTTACTAGCACAGATACGCAGTATTTT	CASKEVTSTDTQYF	TRBV2	.	.	TRBJ2-3
TGTGCCAGCGGGGGACAGGAGAATGAAAAACTGTTTTTT	CASGGQENEKLFF	TRBV2	medium-sized	TRBD1	TRBJ1-4
TGTGCCATCAGTGCTGCGGACAGCTATGGCTACACCTTC	CAISAADSYGYTF	TRBV10-3	medium-sized	.	TRBJ1-2
TGCGCCAGCAGCTCGGGAGCAGGGAGAAATTCACCCCTCCACTTT	CASSSGAGRNSPLHF	TRBV5-1	many	.	TRBJ1-6
TGCGCCAGCAGCTTAGGCCTCACAAGCCTGGGAGAGACCCAGTACTTC	CASSLGLTSLGETQYF	TRBV4-1	medium-sized	.	TRBJ2-5
TGTGCCAGCACCGGCGGACACGGGACAGAAAATTTCTTC	CASTGGHGTENFF	TRBV2	medium-sized	TRBD1	TRBJ2-1
TGTGCCGGCACCTACTCAAGCGGGAGAACCAATGAGCAGTTCTTC	CAGTYSSGRTNEQFF	TRBV28	.	TRBD2	TRBJ2-1
TGCGCCAGCAGCGCAGGGACTACCACAGATACGCAGTATTTT	CASSAGTTTDTQYF	TRBV5-1	.	TRBD2	TRBJ2-3
TGTGCCAGCAGTGCGGAGACTAGCCTGGAGCAGTTCTTC	CASSAETSLEQFF	TRBV2	many	TRBD2	TRBJ2-1
TGCAGTGCCCGAACCTTTGGGGGCCGCTTTAACAATGAGCAGTTCTTC	CSARTFGGRFNNEQFF	TRBV20-1	.	.	TRBJ2-1
TGTGCCAGCAGCTTAATTAGTAGGACCGGGGAGCTGTTTTTT	CASSLISRTGELFF	TRBV7-2	medium-sized	.	TRBJ2-2
TGTGCCAGTAGGCAGGGACCGAATTTCATCCACGAGCAGTACTTC	CASRQGPNFIHEQYF	TRBV19	.	.	TRBJ2-7
TGTGCCAGCAGCTTAAAGATTGTGGGGGATACGCAGTATTTT	CASSLKIVGDTQYF	TRBV7-2	medium-sized	.	TRBJ2-3
TGCAGCGTCGCCCAGGCGGACGAGCAGTACTTC	CSVAQADEQYF	TRBV29-1	medium-sized	.	TRBJ2-7
TGTGCCACCAGCAGACGACAGGGGCGGCCAGATACGCAGTATTTT	CATSRRQGRPDTQYF	TRBV15	medium-sized	TRBD1	TRBJ2-3
TGTGCCAGCAGTTACGAGGGGGGAAGTGGAGATACGCAGTATTTT	CASSYEGGSGDTQYF	TRBV6-5	few	.	TRBJ2-3
TGCAGCGTTCATAGCGAGAGAGCCTTAACAGATACGCAGTATTTT	CSVHSERALTDTQYF	TRBV29-1	medium-sized	.	TRBJ2-3
TGTGCCTGGAGTGGACAGGGTTGGGGCCAACGCACCTACGAGCAGTACTTC	CAWSGQGWGQRTYEQYF	TRBV30	many	TRBD1	TRBJ2-7
TGTGCCAGCAGCCGGGCAACTGAGACTGAAGCTTTCTTT	CASSRATETEAFF	TRBV7-9	medium-sized	.	TRBJ1-1
TGTGCCAGCAGCCCTATGCTAGCGGGAAGTACCGGGGAGCTGTTTTTT	CASSPMLAGSTGELFF	TRBV12-3/TRBV12-4	medium-sized	TRBD2	TRBJ2-2
TGTGCCAGCAGCTCCACTTCTAGCGGGAGGGCCGGGGAGCTGTTTTTT	CASSSTSSGRAGELFF	TRBV7-2	.	TRBD2	TRBJ2-2
TGCAGTGCCTTGAGGCAAATCAGGGGCGGGGAGCTGTTTTTT	CSALRQIRGGELFF	TRBV20-1	medium-sized	.	TRBJ2-2
TGCGCCAGCAGCTTGATTAGCACAGATACGCAGTATTTT	CASSLISTDTQYF	TRBV5-1	.	.	TRBJ2-3
TGTGCCAGCAGCGACGCGATTAGGGGCTATGGCTACACCTTC	CASSDAIRGYGYTF	TRBV9	many	.	TRBJ1-2